This paragraph reports one TCR beta chain. Its antigen is as yet unknown. CDR3 length: 15 amino acids. The germline gives CDR1 SGHRS, CDR2 YFSETQ. Deletions cut 4 bases from V and 0 bases from J, with 13 bases between. PCR amplification relied on 60 Vbeta primers (plus 13 Jbeta primers). Data came from immunoSEQ multiplex PCR; TCRdb stores just in-frame clones and leaves some out. The profile shows around 190,000 clones, over 60% of them singletons. This sample was taken from a study of cytomegalovirus exposure and HLA in healthy donors. General study findings and limits: Through in vitro validation, three CMV-associated chains were shown to be specific for CMV antigens. Researchers reported from a later analysis that most CMV-associated TCR beta chains appeared HLA-restricted. Previously analyzed data showed that most TCR beta V segments were productive at a frequency of about 87% or about 30%.

The V call is TRBV5-1, the J call TRBJ1-1; perhaps TRBD1 as D (5 bases). The sequenced material came from PBMCs. The TCR comes from a man aged 25-45 years in good health and CMV-seropositive. CDR3 nucleotides: TGCGCCAGCAGCGGGCAGGGCTTTATGAACACTGAAGCTTTCTTT. It encodes CASSGQGFMNTEAFF. Variable domain in full (rest from reference TRBV5-1 and TRBJ1-1): KAGVTQTPRYLIKTRGQQVTLSCSPISGHRSVSWYQQTPGQGLQFLFEYFSETQRNKGNFPGRFSGRQFSNSRSEMNVSTLELGDSALYLCASSGQGFMNTEAFFGQGTRLTVV.